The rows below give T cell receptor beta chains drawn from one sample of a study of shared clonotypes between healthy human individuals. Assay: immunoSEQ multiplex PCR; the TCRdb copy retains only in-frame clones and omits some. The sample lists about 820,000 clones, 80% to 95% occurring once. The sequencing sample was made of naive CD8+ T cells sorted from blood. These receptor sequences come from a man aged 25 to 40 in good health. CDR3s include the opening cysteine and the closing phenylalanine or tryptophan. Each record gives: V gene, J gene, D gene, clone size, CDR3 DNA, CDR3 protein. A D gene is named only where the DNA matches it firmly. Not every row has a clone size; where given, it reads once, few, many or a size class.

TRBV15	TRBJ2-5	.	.	TGTGCCACCAGCAGGGCGGTCTCCCAAGAGACCCAGTACTTC	CATSRAVSQETQYF
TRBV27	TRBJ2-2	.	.	TGTGCCAGCAGGATCTACACCGGGGAGCTGTTTTTT	CASRIYTGELFF
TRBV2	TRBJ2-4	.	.	TGTGCCAGCCCTGCGCACCCCGGCGGGACAGAGAAAAACATTCAGTACTTC	CASPAHPGGTEKNIQYF
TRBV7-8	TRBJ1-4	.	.	TGTGCCAGCAGCTTAGACGAGTCAACTAATGAAAAACTGTTTTTT	CASSLDESTNEKLFF
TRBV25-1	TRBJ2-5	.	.	TGTGCCAGCAGTGATTCCGGGGCCGGGACCCAGTACTTC	CASSDSGAGTQYF
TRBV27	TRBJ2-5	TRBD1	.	TGTGCCAGCAGACCTGGGACAGGATGGGACGAGACCCAGTACTTC	CASRPGTGWDETQYF
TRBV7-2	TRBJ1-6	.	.	TGTGCCAGCAGCCCTAGGGGGGGCAGGGGAGAAGCCTATAATTCACCCCTCCACTTT	CASSPRGGRGEAYNSPLHF
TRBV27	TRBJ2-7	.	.	TGTGCCAGTAAAGGGCTGGGGTACGAGCAGTACTTC	CASKGLGYEQYF
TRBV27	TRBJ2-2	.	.	TGTGCCAGCAGTTTGGATATAGCGGAAGCCACCGGGGAGCTGTTTTTT	CASSLDIAEATGELFF
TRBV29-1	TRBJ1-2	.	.	TGCAGCGTTGAAGCACGAGACCCCTATGGCTACACCTTC	CSVEARDPYGYTF
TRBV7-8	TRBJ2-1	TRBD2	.	TGTGCCAGCAGCTTACAGGGACTAGCGTTAAATGAGCAGTTCTTC	CASSLQGLALNEQFF
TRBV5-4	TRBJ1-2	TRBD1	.	TGTGCCAGCTCTCTTTTACTGGAGGAGGGGGCCATTAACTATGGCTACACCTTC	CASSLLLEEGAINYGYTF
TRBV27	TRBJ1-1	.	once	TGTGCCAGCAGTTTATCAGGGGTTACTGAAGCTTTCTTT	CASSLSGVTEAFF
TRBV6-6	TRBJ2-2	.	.	TGTGCCAGCAGTACTCCCTGGGGACAGAACACCGGGGAGCTGTTTTTT	CASSTPWGQNTGELFF
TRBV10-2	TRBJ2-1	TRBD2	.	TGCGCCAGCTCCCGGTCCGGGACTAGCGGGAGATGGCCGTTTAGGAATGAGCAGTTCTTC	CASSRSGTSGRWPFRNEQFF
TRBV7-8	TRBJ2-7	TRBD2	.	TGTGCCAGCAGCTTGTATGGGATCGGGACTAGCGGGAGTTTGCACGAGCAGTACTTC	CASSLYGIGTSGSLHEQYF
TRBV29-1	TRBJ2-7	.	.	TGCAGCGTTGAATTGGCATCAGCGACCTACGAGCAGTACTTC	CSVELASATYEQYF
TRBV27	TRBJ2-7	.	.	TGTGCCAGCAGTTTGACCCTGCCGAGGCCACAGTACTTC	CASSLTLPRPQYF
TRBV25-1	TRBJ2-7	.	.	TGTGCCAGCAGTGAATTTTGGGGCTACGAGCAGTACTTC	CASSEFWGYEQYF
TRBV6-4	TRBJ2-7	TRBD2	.	TGTGCCAGGGGACTAGCGGGAGCCCTATTACTCTCCTACGAGCAGTACTTC	CARGLAGALLLSYEQYF
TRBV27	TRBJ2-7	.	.	TGTGCCAGCAGACGGGCAGGGAACTACGAGCAGTACTTC	CASRRAGNYEQYF
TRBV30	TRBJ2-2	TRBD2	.	TGTGCCTGGGGCGGACTAGCGTACCCCGGGGAGCTGTTTTTT	CAWGGLAYPGELFF
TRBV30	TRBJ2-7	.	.	TGTGCCTGGGATTGGGAGAGCTCCTACGAGCAGTACTTC	CAWDWESSYEQYF
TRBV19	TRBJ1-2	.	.	TGTGCCAGTAGCTCCAACTTGGCAGACAGACGATACTATGGCTACACCTTC	CASSSNLADRRYYGYTF
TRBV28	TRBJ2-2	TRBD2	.	TGTGCCAGCAGTTTACTAGCGGGAGAGGCCGGGGAGCTGTTTTTT	CASSLLAGEAGELFF
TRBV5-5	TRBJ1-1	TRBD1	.	TGTGCCAGCAGCTTGGCCCCCGGGACAGGAGTCATGAACACTGAAGCTTTCTTT	CASSLAPGTGVMNTEAFF